This TCR beta chain was recorded in a study of T cell changes during pregnancy in multiple sclerosis. The V and J ends lost 6 bases and 2 bases, in that order; junction bases with no gene match: 4. CDR1 is SGHRS, CDR2 YFSETQ, per germline. There are 13 residues in the CDR3. Method: immunoSEQ multiplex PCR; TCRdb's copy keeps in-frame clones and lacks some. The repertoire holds around 92,000 clones, with around 92% as singletons. Sequences were derived from peripheral blood, sampled in the third trimester of pregnancy. The chain carries TRBV5-1 and TRBJ2-7; 8 bases match TRBD1. The sequence was collected from a female donor with multiple sclerosis, enrolled in a pregnancy study. The CDR3 sequence: CASTPGQAYEQYF. DNA of the CDR3: TGCGCCAGCACCCCGGGACAGGCCTACGAGCAGTACTTC.